The 21 T cell receptor beta chains presented below share a single source sample, sequenced in a study of technical replicates of blood from a handful of donors. Libraries were prepared by immunoSEQ multiplex PCR; TCRdb keeps only in-frame clonotypes and omits some of them. The table has some 64,000 clones, 80% to 95% seen once. The specimen was PBMCs. These receptors came from a human donor in good health. Some clones in this sample may be carry-over from other donors' samples.

DNA of the CDR3: TGTGCCAGCAGTGACTTCCGGGACAGGGGGCGCAACGGCTATGGCTACACCTTC. Its protein product is CASSDFRDRGRNGYGYTF. The chain recombines TRBV6-4 with TRBJ1-2, with 12 bases fitting TRBD1. The trim removed 1 base at V and 4 bases at J, leaving 10 bases unmatched. Germline V gene data show CDR1 as MRHNA and CDR2 as SNTAGT. The CDR3 is 18 amino acids.

V and J are TRBV10-3 and TRBJ2-1; D possibly corresponds to TRBD1 (6 bases). CDR1 and CDR2 from the germline V gene are ENHRY and SYGVKD. CDR3 length: 12 amino acids. V dropped 6 bases and J dropped 7 bases, with 10 bases sitting between them. CDR3 DNA sequence: TGTGCCATCAGAAAACAGGGTAATGAGCAGTTCTTC. Its protein product is CAIRKQGNEQFF.

The gene calls are TRBV6-1 and TRBJ2-3; D possibly corresponds to TRBD2 (6 bases). The V gene's germline CDR1 is MNHNS and CDR2 SASEGT. V gave up 4 bases and J gave up 3 bases, with 14 bases separating them. CDR3 length: 15 amino acids. The CDR3 reads CASSADGGGTDTQYF. In DNA form, the CDR3 reads TGTGCCAGCAGTGCGGACGGGGGTGGTACAGATACGCAGTATTTT.

This chain joins TRBV11-1 and TRBJ2-5, with 12 nucleotides matching TRBD2. The CDR3 runs 16 residues. From germline, CDR1 is SGHAT and CDR2 FQDESV (reference sequence). The V and J ends lost 5 bases and 1 base, in that order; junction bases with no gene match: 5. CDR3 protein: CASSPGLAGPQETQYF. The CDR3 DNA reads TGTGCCAGCAGCCCGGGACTAGCGGGCCCCCAAGAGACCCAGTACTTC.

The chain couples TRBV5-4 to TRBJ1-1, with D possibly being TRBD1 (5 bases). Trimming left V 4 bases short and J 3 bases short, with 16 bases between. This CDR3 comprises 15 residues. Germline CDR1 and CDR2: SGHNT and YYREEE (reference sequence). CDR3 bases: TGTGCCAGCAGCCGCCCGGGGGGTGGGTACACTGAAGCTTTCTTT. Encoded protein: CASSRPGGGYTEAFF.

The chain has TRBV29-1 and TRBJ2-1; 7 nucleotides agree with TRBD2. Germline V gene lookup returns CDR1 SQVTM and CDR2 ANQGSEA. V shed 2 bases, J shed 5 bases, and the junction held 6 bases outside the gene matches. CDR3 length: 14 residues. The CDR3 sequence is CSVELRERDNEQFF. In DNA, the CDR3 is TGCAGCGTTGAATTGCGGGAGAGAGACAATGAGCAGTTCTTC.

This clone was seen a few times. The rearrangement uses TRBV5-1 and TRBJ1-2, with D maybe TRBD1 (5 bases). Trimming cost V 2 bases and J 4 bases, with 15 bases left between them. The germline V gene encodes CDR1 SGHRS and CDR2 YFSETQ. The CDR3 has 15 residues. The CDR3 region is CASSFGPGGAYGYTF. The DNA of the CDR3 is TGCGCCAGCAGCTTCGGCCCCGGGGGAGCCTATGGCTACACCTTC. Full variable domain (remainder filled in from reference TRBV5-1 and TRBJ1-2): KAGVTQTPRYLIKTRGQQVTLSCSPISGHRSVSWYQQTPGQGLQFLFEYFSETQRNKGNFPGRFSGRQFSNSRSEMNVSTLELGDSALYLCASSFGPGGAYGYTFGSGTRLTVV.

The gene calls are TRBV4-3 and TRBJ1-1, with 7 positions matching TRBD1. Germline CDR1 LGHNA, CDR2 YSLEER. This CDR3 is 16 amino acids long. J lost 5 bases, V lost 0 bases, and 9 bases had no gene match. DNA for the CDR3: TGCGCCAGCAGCCAAGATATTTGGCAGGGGGGAACTGAAGCTTTCTTT. Its translation is CASSQDIWQGGTEAFF.

The CDR3 DNA reads as TGTGCCTGGTCTACGGGACAGGGCCGCCAGCCCCAGCATTTT. It yields the protein CAWSTGQGRQPQHF. V and J are TRBV30 and TRBJ1-5; 9 bases match TRBD1. This CDR3 contains 14 residues. Germline assignment: CDR1 GTSNPN and CDR2 SVGIG (reference sequence). V lost 5 bases and J lost 7; bases outside the gene matches: 9.

This rearrangement joins TRBV4-3 to TRBJ2-7; 8 bases align to TRBD2. With V trimmed by 1 base and J by 5 bases, 7 bases remained unmatched. Germline CDR1 reads LGHNA; CDR2 reads YSLEER. The CDR3 extends over 15 amino acids. The CDR3 spells CASSQVEGAGDEQYF. Written as DNA, the CDR3 is TGCGCCAGCAGCCAAGTTGAAGGAGCGGGGGACGAGCAGTACTTC.

The count of this clone is one. CDR3 nucleotide sequence: TGTGCCAGCAGTTTATGGCTTTTGGGACAGGGCCCTGGGGAGCAGTACTTC. This translates into CASSLWLLGQGPGEQYF. This chain uses TRBV27 with TRBJ2-7, with TRBD1 matching 9 bases. J lost 7 bases, V lost 1 base, and 14 bases had no gene match. In germline, CDR1 is MNHEY, CDR2 SMNVEV (reference sequence). The CDR3 length is 17 residues.

The gene calls are TRBV5-8 and TRBJ1-2, with a tentative D call TRBD1 (5 bases). Trimming cost V 0 bases and J 4 bases, with 7 bases left between them. Germline V lookup: CDR1 SGHTS, CDR2 YDEGEE. The CDR3 has 13 amino acids. The CDR3 sequence is CASSLAGGYGYTF. The CDR3, as DNA: TGTGCCAGCAGCTTGGCGGGGGGCTATGGCTACACCTTC.

The rearrangement links TRBV5-6 to TRBJ2-7, with D tentatively TRBD2 (5 bases). V was trimmed by 0 bases and J by 7 bases, leaving 5 bases between them. Germline-derived CDR1 and CDR2 are SGHDT and YYEEEE. The CDR3 covers 11 residues. This CDR3 reads CASSLEREQYF. The CDR3 bases are TGTGCCAGCAGCTTGGAGCGGGAGCAGTACTTC.

This rearrangement joins TRBV14 to TRBJ2-7; D unclear. V shed 2 bases and J shed 2 bases, with 7 bases lying between them. Germline CDR1 reads SGHDN; CDR2 reads FVKESK. The CDR3 covers 13 residues. CDR3 bases: TGTGCCAGCAGCCAAAGCGTAACCTACGAGCAGTACTTC. Protein sequence: CASSQSVTYEQYF.

This rearrangement joins TRBV27 to TRBJ1-1; a possible D gene is TRBD1 (5 bases). V lost 7 bases to trimming and J lost 4 bases, with 16 bases between them. CDR1 MNHEY and CDR2 SMNVEV come from the germline V gene (reference sequence). CDR3 length: 14 residues. The CDR3 coding sequence is TGTGCCAGCACCAACTCCAGGGTTCGCACTGAAGCTTTCTTT. As protein: CASTNSRVRTEAFF.

This chain uses TRBV27 with TRBJ2-1; D uncertain. The CDR3 has 13 amino acids. CDR1 MNHEY and CDR2 SMNVEV come from the germline V gene (reference sequence). Trimming took off 10 bases at V and 6 bases at J, with 16 bases between the two ends. Here the CDR3 reads CATRTLYANEQFF. The CDR3 DNA sequence: TGTGCCACTAGAACGCTCTACGCCAATGAGCAGTTCTTC.

V gene TRBV4-2 combines with J gene TRBJ2-3; 8 bases agree with TRBD2. In germline, CDR1 is LGHNA, CDR2 YNFKEQ. J lost 3 bases, V lost 0 bases, and 2 bases had no gene match. This CDR3 has 15 amino acids. Written as DNA, the CDR3 is TGTGCCAGCAGCCAAGATGGGACTAGGACAGATACGCAGTATTTT. Translating it yields CASSQDGTRTDTQYF.

The rearrangement links TRBV7-7 to TRBJ2-1; D possibly corresponds to TRBD2 (6 bases). The germline V gene encodes CDR1 SSHAT and CDR2 FNYEAQ (reference sequence). V shed 6 bases and J shed 7 bases, with 16 bases lying between them. The CDR3 has 14 amino acids. CDR3: CASSPGDGGNEQFF. CDR3 DNA: TGTGCCAGCAGTCCTGGAGACGGAGGGAATGAGCAGTTCTTC.

The rearrangement links TRBV7-2 to TRBJ1-4; 7 nucleotides match TRBD1. CDR3 length equals 15 residues. Trimming cost V 5 bases and J 3 bases; bases outside gene matches: 6. Germline V CDR1 and CDR2: SGHTA, FQGNSA. Here the CDR3 DNA reads TGTGCCAGCAGCCTAGACAGGGCCTCTAATGAAAAACTGTTTTTT. Translation gives CASSLDRASNEKLFF. The whole variable domain, filled in from reference TRBV7-2 and TRBJ1-4, reads GAGVSQSPSNKVTEKGKDVELRCDPISGHTALYWYRQSLGQGLEFLIYFQGNSAPDKSGLPSDRFSAERTGGSVSTLTIQRTQQEDSAVYLCASSLDRASNEKLFFGSGTQLSVL.

This rearrangement joins TRBV7-2 to TRBJ2-7, with 7 bases matching TRBD1. V shed 5 bases, J shed 3 bases, and the junction held 4 bases outside the gene matches. The CDR3 is 13 residues long. The germline V gene encodes CDR1 SGHTA and CDR2 FQGNSA. This CDR3 is CASSRGQYYEQYF. CDR3 bases: TGTGCCAGCAGCAGGGGACAGTACTACGAGCAGTACTTC. Full variable domain (rest looked up from reference TRBV7-2 and TRBJ2-7): GAGVSQSPSNKVTEKGKDVELRCDPISGHTALYWYRQSLGQGLEFLIYFQGNSAPDKSGLPSDRFSAERTGGSVSTLTIQRTQQEDSAVYLCASSRGQYYEQYFGPGTRLTVT.

The gene calls are TRBV5-6 and TRBJ2-7, with D perhaps matching TRBD1 (5 bases). The CDR3 sequence is 13 residues long. The V gene's germline CDR1 is SGHDT and CDR2 YYEEEE. V lost 0 bases, J lost 3 bases, and 7 bases lay in between. Here the CDR3 reads CASSLVGVYEQYF. In DNA form, the CDR3 reads TGTGCCAGCAGCTTGGTAGGGGTCTACGAGCAGTACTTC.